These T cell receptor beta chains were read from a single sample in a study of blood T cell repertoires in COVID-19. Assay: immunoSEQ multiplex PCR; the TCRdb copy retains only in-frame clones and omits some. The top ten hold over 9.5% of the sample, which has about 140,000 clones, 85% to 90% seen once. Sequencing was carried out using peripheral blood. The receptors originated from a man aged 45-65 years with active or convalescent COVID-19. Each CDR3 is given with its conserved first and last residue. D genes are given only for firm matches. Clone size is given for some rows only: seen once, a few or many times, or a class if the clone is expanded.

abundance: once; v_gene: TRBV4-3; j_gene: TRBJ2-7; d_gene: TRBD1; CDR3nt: TGCGCCAGCAGCCGTGAGGGACAGGGAGGCTCCTACGAGCAGTACTTC; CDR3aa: CASSREGQGGSYEQYF
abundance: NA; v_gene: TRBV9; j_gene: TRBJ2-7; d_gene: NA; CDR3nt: TGTGCCAGCAGCGTAGGGCAGGGTCTCGACGAGCAGTACTTC; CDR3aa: CASSVGQGLDEQYF
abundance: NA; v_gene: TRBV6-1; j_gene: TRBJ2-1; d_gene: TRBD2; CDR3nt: TGTGCCAGCAGTGAGCGACTAGCGGAGTCCAATGAGCAGTTCTTC; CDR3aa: CASSERLAESNEQFF
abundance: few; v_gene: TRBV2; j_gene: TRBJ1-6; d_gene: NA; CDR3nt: TGTGCCAGCAGTGAAGGAGGGGGAACCTATAATTCACCCCTCCACTTT; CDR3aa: CASSEGGGTYNSPLHF
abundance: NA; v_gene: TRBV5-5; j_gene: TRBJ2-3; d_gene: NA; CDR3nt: TGTGCCAGCAGCTTGCGGGGTAGCGGAGCTAGCACAGATACGCAGTATTTT; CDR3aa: CASSLRGSGASTDTQYF
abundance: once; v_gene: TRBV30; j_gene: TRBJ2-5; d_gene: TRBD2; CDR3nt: TGTGCCTGGGAATTGCCTAGCGGAGAGACCCAGTACTTC; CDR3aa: CAWELPSGETQYF
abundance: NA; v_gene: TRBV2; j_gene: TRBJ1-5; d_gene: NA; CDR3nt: TGTGCCAGCAACGGACCAGGGGGCAATCAGCCCCAGCATTTT; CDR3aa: CASNGPGGNQPQHF
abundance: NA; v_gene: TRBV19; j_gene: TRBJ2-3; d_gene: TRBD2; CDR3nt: TGTGCCAGTAGTATAGATCGGAGCGGGGGGGTAAATACGCAGTATTTT; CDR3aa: CASSIDRSGGVNTQYF
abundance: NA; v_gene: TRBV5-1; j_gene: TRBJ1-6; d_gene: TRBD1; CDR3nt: TGCGCCAGCAGCCCAGGACAGGGGGAGAGGACCCTCCACTTT; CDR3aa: CASSPGQGERTLHF
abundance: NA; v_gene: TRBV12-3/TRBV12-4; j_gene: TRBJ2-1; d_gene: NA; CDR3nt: TGTGCCGTAGGGGACAATGAGCAGTTCTTC; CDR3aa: CAVGDNEQFF
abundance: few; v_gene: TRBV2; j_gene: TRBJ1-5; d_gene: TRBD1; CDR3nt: TGTGCCAGCAAAACGGACAGGGGTATTAATCAGCCCCAGCATTTT; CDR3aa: CASKTDRGINQPQHF
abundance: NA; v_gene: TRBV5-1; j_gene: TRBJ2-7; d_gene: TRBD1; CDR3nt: TGCGCCAGCAGCGCTGGACAGGGCCCCTACGAGCAGTACTTC; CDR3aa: CASSAGQGPYEQYF
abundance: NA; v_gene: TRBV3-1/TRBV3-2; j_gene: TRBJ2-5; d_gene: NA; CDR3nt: TGTGCCAGCAGAGGTAGCAGCTCCAAAACCCAGTACTTC; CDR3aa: CASRGSSSKTQYF
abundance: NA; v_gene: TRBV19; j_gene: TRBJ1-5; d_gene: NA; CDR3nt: TGTGCCAGTACGGGGGGGGCGGCGGGCAATCAGCCCCAGCATTTT; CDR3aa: CASTGGAAGNQPQHF
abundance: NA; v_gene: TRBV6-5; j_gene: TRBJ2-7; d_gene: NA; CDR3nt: TGTGCCACCACCGACAGCCTCTACGAGCAGTACTTC; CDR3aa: CATTDSLYEQYF
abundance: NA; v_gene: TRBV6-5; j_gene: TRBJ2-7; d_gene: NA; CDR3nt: TGTGCCAGCAGTTACCTCGGCGGGTCCTACGAGCAGTACTTC; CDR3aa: CASSYLGGSYEQYF
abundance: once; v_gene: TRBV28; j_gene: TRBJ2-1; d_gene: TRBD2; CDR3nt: TGTGCCAGCAGACCGACTAGCGGGAAGAACAATGAGCAGTTCTTC; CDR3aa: CASRPTSGKNNEQFF
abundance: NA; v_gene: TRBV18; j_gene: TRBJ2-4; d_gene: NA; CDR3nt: TGTGCCAGCTCACCTACAGACAGCAAAAACATTCAGTACTTC; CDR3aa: CASSPTDSKNIQYF
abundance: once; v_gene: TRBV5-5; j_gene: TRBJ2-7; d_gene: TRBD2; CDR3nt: TGTGCCAGTTGCTGGGCCGGGGGGGCCTACGAGCAGTACTTC; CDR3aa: CASCWAGGAYEQYF
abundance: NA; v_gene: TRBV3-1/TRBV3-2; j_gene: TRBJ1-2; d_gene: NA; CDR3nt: TGTGCCAGCAGGCCCAGAGCGGGGGCCCCCGGCTACACCTTC; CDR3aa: CASRPRAGAPGYTF
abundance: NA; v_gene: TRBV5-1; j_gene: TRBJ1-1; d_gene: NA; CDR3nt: TGCGCCAGCAGCCCTAGGACAGACCTCACTGAAGCTTTCTTT; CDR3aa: CASSPRTDLTEAFF
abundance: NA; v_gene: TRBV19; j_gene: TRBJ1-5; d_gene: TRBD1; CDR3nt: TGTGCCAGTAGACCAACTACAGGGGGCGTGGGTCAGCCCCAGCATTTT; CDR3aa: CASRPTTGGVGQPQHF
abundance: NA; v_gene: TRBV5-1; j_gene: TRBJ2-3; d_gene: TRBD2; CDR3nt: TGCGCCAGCAGCTCTGGACTAGCGGGGGCTAGCACAGATACGCAGTATTTT; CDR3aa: CASSSGLAGASTDTQYF
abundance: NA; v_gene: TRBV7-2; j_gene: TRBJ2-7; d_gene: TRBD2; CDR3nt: TGTGCCAGCAGCCCCAGATCGGCGGGAGGGCCGCTTCGGCAGTACTTC; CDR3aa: CASSPRSAGGPLRQYF
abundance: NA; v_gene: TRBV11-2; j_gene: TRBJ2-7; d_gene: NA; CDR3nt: TGTGCCAGCAGCTTAGGAAGGGGTAGCTCCTACGAGCAGTACTTC; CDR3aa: CASSLGRGSSYEQYF
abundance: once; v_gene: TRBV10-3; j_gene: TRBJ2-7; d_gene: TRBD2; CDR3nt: TGTGCCATCAGTGCCTTTGGGGGGACTAGCGCGAGCTCCTACGAGCAGTACTTC; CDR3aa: CAISAFGGTSASSYEQYF
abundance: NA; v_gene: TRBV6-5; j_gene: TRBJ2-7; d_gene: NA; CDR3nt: TGTGCCAGCAGTAACCCGGGACAACGATACGAGCAGTACTTC; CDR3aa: CASSNPGQRYEQYF
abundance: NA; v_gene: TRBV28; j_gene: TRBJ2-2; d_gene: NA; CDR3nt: TGTGCCAGCAGTTTAGTCTCTAGCGCCTTGGCCGGGGAGCTGTTTTTT; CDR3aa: CASSLVSSALAGELFF
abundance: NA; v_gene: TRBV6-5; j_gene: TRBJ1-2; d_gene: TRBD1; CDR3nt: TGTGCCACCACAGGGGACAACTATGGCTACACCTTC; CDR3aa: CATTGDNYGYTF
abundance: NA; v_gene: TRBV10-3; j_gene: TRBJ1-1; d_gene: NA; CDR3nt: TGTGCCATCAGAGTCAAAACAGGGATGAACACTGAAGCTTTCTTT; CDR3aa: CAIRVKTGMNTEAFF
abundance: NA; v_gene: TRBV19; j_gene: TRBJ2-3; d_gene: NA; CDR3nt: TGTGCCAGTAGTATAGACGGCGGGAGCACAGATACGCAGTATTTT; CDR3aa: CASSIDGGSTDTQYF
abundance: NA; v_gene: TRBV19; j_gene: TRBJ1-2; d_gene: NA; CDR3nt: TGTGCCAGTAGTATCGGGAGATATGGCTACACCTTC; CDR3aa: CASSIGRYGYTF
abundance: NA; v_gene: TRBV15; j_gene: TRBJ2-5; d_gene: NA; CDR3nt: TGTGCCACCAGCAGACCAGGGTGGGAACAAGAGACCCAGTACTTC; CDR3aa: CATSRPGWEQETQYF
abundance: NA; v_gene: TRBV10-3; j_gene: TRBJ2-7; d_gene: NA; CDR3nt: TGTGCCATCAGATTTTCCGGGGACACCTCCTACGAGCAGTACTTC; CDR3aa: CAIRFSGDTSYEQYF
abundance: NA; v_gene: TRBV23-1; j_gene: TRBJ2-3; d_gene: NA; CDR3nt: TGCGCCAGCAGTCAAAGGAGCGCAGATACGCAGTATTTT; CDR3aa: CASSQRSADTQYF
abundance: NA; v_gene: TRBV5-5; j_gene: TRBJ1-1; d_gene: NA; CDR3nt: TGTGCCAGCAGCTTTGCGAGACAGGAAGCTTTCTTT; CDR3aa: CASSFARQEAFF
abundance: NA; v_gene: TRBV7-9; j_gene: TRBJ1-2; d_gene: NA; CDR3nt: TGTGCCAGCAGCTTAGGAGGATTCTATGGCTACACCTTC; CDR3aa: CASSLGGFYGYTF
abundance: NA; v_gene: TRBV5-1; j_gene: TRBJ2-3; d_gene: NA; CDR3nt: TGCGCCAGCAGCGGCGCTCTCACAGCAGATACGCAGTATTTT; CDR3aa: CASSGALTADTQYF
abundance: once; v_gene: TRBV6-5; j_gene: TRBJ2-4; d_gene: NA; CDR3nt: TGTGCCAGCAGCGAGGGGGAGCTAGCCAAAAACATTCAGTACTTC; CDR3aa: CASSEGELAKNIQYF
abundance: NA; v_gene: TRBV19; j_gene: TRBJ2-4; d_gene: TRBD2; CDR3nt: TGTGCCAGTAGACCACTAGCGGGATACAACATTCAGTACTTC; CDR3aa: CASRPLAGYNIQYF
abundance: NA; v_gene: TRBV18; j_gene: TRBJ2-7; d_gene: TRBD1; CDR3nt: TGTGCCAGCTCAACCTTGGGACAGGGCTACGAGCAGTACTTC; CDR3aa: CASSTLGQGYEQYF
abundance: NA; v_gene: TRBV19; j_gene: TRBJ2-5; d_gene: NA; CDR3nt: TGTGCCAGTAGGACGGGAGTGAGTCAAGAGACCCAGTACTTC; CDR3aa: CASRTGVSQETQYF
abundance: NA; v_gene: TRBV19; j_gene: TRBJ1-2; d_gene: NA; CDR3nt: TGTGCCAGTAGTTCGTCCGGGGGTACTAACTATGGCTACACCTTC; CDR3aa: CASSSSGGTNYGYTF
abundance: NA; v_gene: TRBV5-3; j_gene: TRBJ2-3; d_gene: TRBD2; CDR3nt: TGTGCCACCAAGGATCGGACTAGCGGGAGAGGTACGCAGTATTTT; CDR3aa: CATKDRTSGRGTQYF
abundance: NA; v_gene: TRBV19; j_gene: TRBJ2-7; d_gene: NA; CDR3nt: TGTGCCAGTAGAACGGTGTCCCTACCCTACGAGCAGTACTTC; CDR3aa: CASRTVSLPYEQYF
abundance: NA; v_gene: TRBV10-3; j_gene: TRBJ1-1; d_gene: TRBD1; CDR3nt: TGTGCCACCGGGACAGGGAATCCGGGGACTGAAGCTTTCTTT; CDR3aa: CATGTGNPGTEAFF
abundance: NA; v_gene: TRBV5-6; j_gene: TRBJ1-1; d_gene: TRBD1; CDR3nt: TGTGCCAGCAGCTTTGGGACAGGCAGGGACACTGAAGCTTTCTTT; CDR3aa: CASSFGTGRDTEAFF
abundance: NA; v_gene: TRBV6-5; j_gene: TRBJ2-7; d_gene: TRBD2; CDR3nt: TGTGCCAGCACCTTAGCGGGAATGACCTACGAGCAGTACTTC; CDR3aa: CASTLAGMTYEQYF
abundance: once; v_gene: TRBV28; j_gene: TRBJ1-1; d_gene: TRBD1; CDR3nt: TGTGCCAGCAGGACAGGGGATGAAGCTTTCTTT; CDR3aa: CASRTGDEAFF
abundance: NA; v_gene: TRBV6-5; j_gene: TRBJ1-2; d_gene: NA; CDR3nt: TGTGCCAGCAGTTACTCGACTCAGGGGCTCAACTATGGCTACACCTTC; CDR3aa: CASSYSTQGLNYGYTF
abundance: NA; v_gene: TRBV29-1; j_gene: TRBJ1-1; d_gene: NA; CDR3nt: TGCAGCGCTCAGGGGAACACTGAAGCTTTCTTT; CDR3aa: CSAQGNTEAFF
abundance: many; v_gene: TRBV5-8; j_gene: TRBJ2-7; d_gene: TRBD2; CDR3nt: TGTGCCAGCAGCAGGGGACTAGCGGGAGTATTGTACTTC; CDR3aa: CASSRGLAGVLYF
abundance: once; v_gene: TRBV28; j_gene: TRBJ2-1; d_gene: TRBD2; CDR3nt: TGTGCCAGCAGTGGTTTCGGCGGGAGCGCCTACAATGAGCAGTTCTTC; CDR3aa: CASSGFGGSAYNEQFF
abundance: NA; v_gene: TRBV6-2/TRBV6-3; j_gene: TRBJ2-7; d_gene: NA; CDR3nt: TGTGCCAGCAGTTCCGGAGTTTTTGGATTAGGCTACGAGCAGTACTTC; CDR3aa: CASSSGVFGLGYEQYF
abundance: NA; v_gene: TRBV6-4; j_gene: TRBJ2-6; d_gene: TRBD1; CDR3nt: TGTGCCAGCAGTGGGACAGGGACCGGGGCCAACGTCCTGACTTTC; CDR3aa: CASSGTGTGANVLTF
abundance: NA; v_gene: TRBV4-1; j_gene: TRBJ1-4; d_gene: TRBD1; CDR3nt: TGCGCCAGCAGCCCCCTGGCAGGGGGCGCGGAAAAACTGTTTTTT; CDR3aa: CASSPLAGGAEKLFF
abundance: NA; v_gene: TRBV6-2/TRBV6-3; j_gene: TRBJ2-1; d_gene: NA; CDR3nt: TGTGCCAGCAGTCAGACAGACAATGAGCAGTTCTTC; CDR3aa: CASSQTDNEQFF